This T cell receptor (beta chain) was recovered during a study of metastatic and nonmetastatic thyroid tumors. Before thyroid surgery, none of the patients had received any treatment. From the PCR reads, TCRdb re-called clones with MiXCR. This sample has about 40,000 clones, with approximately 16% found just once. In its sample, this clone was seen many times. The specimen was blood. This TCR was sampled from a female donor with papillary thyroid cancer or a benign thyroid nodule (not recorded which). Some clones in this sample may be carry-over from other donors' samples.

The CDR3, as DNA: TGTGCCAGCCTACTATCGGGTAGAGGGGTGGTAACTGAAGCTTTCTTT. This encodes CASLLSGRGVVTEAFF. This sequence joins TRBV5-8 and TRBJ1-1, with D maybe TRBD1 (5 bases). Germline lookup yields CDR1 SGHTS and CDR2 YDEGEE. The length of the CDR3 is 16 residues. V lost 7 bases, J lost 5 bases, and 24 bases lay in between.